This T cell receptor (beta chain) stems from a study of response to subunit inactivated influenza vaccine. The study's findings and limits: Each seasonal flu vaccination may recruit only limited new T cells, authors suggested.

On this clonotype: The antigen remains undetermined.

Per germline, CDR1 LGHNA and CDR2 YSLEER. V gave up 0 bases and J gave up 2 bases, with 12 bases separating them. The CDR3 loop spans 16 amino acids. Via MiXCR, TCRdb re-called the RT-PCR reads, giving one row per CDR3 protein. The sample has fewer than 700,000 distinct CDR3 sequences, approximately 13% seen once; the top ten hold 13%. Source: PBMCs from blood, taken roughly 46 days after vaccination. This TCR derives from a man in his forties or fifties who received an inactivated influenza vaccine. The chain carries TRBV4-3 and TRBJ2-3; D perhaps matches TRBD2 (7 bases). The CDR3 DNA follows: TGCGCCAGCAGCCAAGATAACCGGGGGGCCACAGATACGCAGTATTTT. Residues: CASSQDNRGATDTQYF.